The T cell receptor (beta chain) described here comes from a study of cytomegalovirus exposure and HLA in healthy donors. Study in general: The 120 validation repertoires, a later analysis reported, used the same platform as the 666 repertoires from the first cohort.

Assay used: immunoSEQ multiplex PCR; TCRdb lists only in-frame clones, some missing. Among 150,000 to 200,000 clones listed, about four fifths were seen once. Overall study results and limits: Overall, roughly 150 TCR beta chains were annotated as cytomegalovirus-associated.

As regards this clone: What it binds is not known.

Losses at the gene ends were 6 bases for V and 2 bases for J; bases not matched to a gene: 10. Germline lookup yields CDR1 MNHEY and CDR2 SMNVEV (reference sequence). The CDR3 length is 15 residues. This chain links TRBV27 with TRBJ2-7, with TRBD2 matching 7 bases. This TCR derives from a man aged 25-45 years in good health and CMV-seropositive. Sequencing input: PBMCs. CDR3 sequence: CASRPLTSAAYEQYF. In nucleotides, the CDR3 is TGTGCCAGCAGACCCCTAACTAGCGCCGCCTACGAGCAGTACTTC.